This is a list of T cell receptor beta chains from one sample in a study of cytomegalovirus exposure and HLA in healthy donors. Some clones are missing from TCRdb's copy, which holds only in-frame ones; the method was immunoSEQ multiplex PCR. This table has 130,000 or so clones, over 75% appearing once. Material for sequencing was PBMCs. These receptors all stem from a man aged 50 to 59 in good health and CMV-seronegative. The CDR3 runs from the conserved cysteine through the conserved F or W. The D gene is left open where the match is weak. Clone sizes are given selectively: once, few, many, or a class where the clone is expanded.

j_call,clone_size,v_call,d_call,cdr3_nt,cdr3_aa
TRBJ2-6,NA,TRBV19,NA,TGTGCCAGTAGTATCAAATTGATGAGCTCTGGGGCCAACGTCCTGACTTTC,CASSIKLMSSGANVLTF
TRBJ1-4,few,TRBV2,NA,TGTGCCAGCAGTCCAGGGGTGCAAGATGAAAAACTGTTTTTT,CASSPGVQDEKLFF
TRBJ2-7,NA,TRBV29-1,TRBD2,TGCAGCGTTACTAGCGGGAGTTCCTACGAGCAGTACTTC,CSVTSGSSYEQYF
TRBJ2-2,NA,TRBV10-3,TRBD1,TGTGCCGGCAACCGACAGGGCCTGGGCACCGGGGAGCTGTTTTTT,CAGNRQGLGTGELFF
TRBJ2-7,NA,TRBV15,NA,TGTGCCACCAGCAGAGATGGAGGGGCCTACGAGCAGTACTTC,CATSRDGGAYEQYF
TRBJ2-1,NA,TRBV28,TRBD2,TGTGCCAGCAGTTTATCCTCCTCAGCGGGAGCAGATAATGAGCAGTTCTTC,CASSLSSSAGADNEQFF
TRBJ2-3,NA,TRBV7-2,NA,TGTGCCAGCAGCAGCAGGGATAGCACAGATACGCAGTATTTT,CASSSRDSTDTQYF
TRBJ2-7,NA,TRBV4-1,NA,TGCGCCAGCAGCCAAGAGAGAGGTTTCCACGAGCAGTACTTC,CASSQERGFHEQYF
TRBJ1-5,NA,TRBV28,TRBD1,TGTGCCAGCAGTCCACCCACAGGGGGATTGGATCAGCCCCAGCATTTT,CASSPPTGGLDQPQHF
TRBJ2-1,NA,TRBV18,TRBD2,TGTGCCAGCTCACCTGGGCTAGCGGGGGCTAATGAGCAGTTCTTC,CASSPGLAGANEQFF
TRBJ2-5,NA,TRBV6-5,TRBD2,TGTGCCAGCAGTTACGGCGGGGGGGGACAAGAGACCCAGTACTTC,CASSYGGGGQETQYF
TRBJ1-1,NA,TRBV5-1,NA,TGCGCCAGCAGTCAGGGCTGGAACACTGAAGCTTTCTTT,CASSQGWNTEAFF
TRBJ2-5,NA,TRBV28,NA,TGTGCCAGCAGTTTAGGAACGGTTAGCCTGGCCCAAGAGACCCAGTACTTC,CASSLGTVSLAQETQYF
TRBJ2-7,NA,TRBV18,NA,TGTGCCAGCTCACCCGGGGTAGTAGACGAGCAGTACTTC,CASSPGVVDEQYF
TRBJ2-3,NA,TRBV6-6,TRBD2,TGTGCCACGGAGAGAGGGACTAGCTTTGGAGATACGCAGTATTTT,CATERGTSFGDTQYF
TRBJ2-4,NA,TRBV7-2,NA,TGTGCCAGCAGCCAAAGCGGGAACATTCAGTACTTC,CASSQSGNIQYF
TRBJ2-7,NA,TRBV7-9,NA,TGTGCCAGCAGCCCGAGAGGGGGTGGCTCCTACGAGCAGTACTTC,CASSPRGGGSYEQYF
TRBJ2-1,NA,TRBV11-2,NA,TGTGCCAGCAGCTTAGTGCCGGGAGCCTGGGGCAATGAGCAGTTCTTC,CASSLVPGAWGNEQFF
TRBJ2-7,NA,TRBV10-1,TRBD1,TGCGCCAGCAGTGAGAACCCTACAGGGGGTTACGAGCAGTACTTC,CASSENPTGGYEQYF
TRBJ2-3,NA,TRBV5-1,TRBD1,TGCGCCAGCAGCTTGGGGGGACAGGGGGCAGATACGCAGTATTTT,CASSLGGQGADTQYF
TRBJ2-7,NA,TRBV18,NA,TGTGCCAGCTCACCCGAACGACAGGATACCTACGAGCAGTACTTC,CASSPERQDTYEQYF
TRBJ2-2,NA,TRBV4-2,TRBD2,TGTGCCAGCAGCCAAGATCACCTAGCGGGAGGTGTCGGGGAGCTGTTTTTT,CASSQDHLAGGVGELFF
TRBJ2-1,NA,TRBV9,TRBD1,TGTGCCAGCAGCGTAGAGGGGGCAGGGTCTACCTACAATGAGCAGTTCTTC,CASSVEGAGSTYNEQFF
TRBJ2-5,once,TRBV2,TRBD2,TGTGCCAGCATGCCGGGACTAGCCCCGACGACCCAGTACTTC,CASMPGLAPTTQYF
TRBJ2-5,NA,TRBV2,NA,TGTGCCAGCAGTGAAACGGCGGCGGGAGAGACCCAGTACTTC,CASSETAAGETQYF
TRBJ2-5,NA,TRBV7-9,NA,TGTGCCAGCAGTTTCGGACAGCAAGAGACCCAGTACTTC,CASSFGQQETQYF
TRBJ2-3,NA,TRBV7-3,TRBD2,TGTGCCAGCAGCCCGGGACTAGTGACAGATACGCAGTATTTT,CASSPGLVTDTQYF
TRBJ1-2,NA,TRBV5-6,NA,TGTGCCAGCAGCCCCTTGGACAGAAGTACCAACTATGGCTACACCTTC,CASSPLDRSTNYGYTF
TRBJ2-7,NA,TRBV27,NA,TGTGCCAGCAGCCAGGGGACAACCTTCTACGAGCAGTACTTC,CASSQGTTFYEQYF
TRBJ2-3,NA,TRBV25-1,NA,TGTGCCAGCAGTGGACAGGTTAGCACAGATACGCAGTATTTT,CASSGQVSTDTQYF
TRBJ2-1,few,TRBV5-1,TRBD2,TGCGCCAGCAGCTTGTACACTAGCGGGATTAGTACCTACAATGAGCAGTTCTTC,CASSLYTSGISTYNEQFF
TRBJ2-1,NA,TRBV5-6,NA,TGTGCCAGCAGCCTACCATTACCCGGTGAGCAGTTCTTC,CASSLPLPGEQFF
TRBJ2-7,NA,TRBV29-1,TRBD1,TGCAGCGTTTACGGGACAGGGGGATACGAGCAGTACTTC,CSVYGTGGYEQYF
TRBJ2-2,NA,TRBV7-2,TRBD2,TGTGCCAGCAGCACTAATAGCGGGAGTGTGGAGCTGTTTTTT,CASSTNSGSVELFF
TRBJ1-4,few,TRBV2,TRBD1,TGTGCCAGCAGCCGGACAGACAGGGGTGAAAAACTGTTTTTT,CASSRTDRGEKLFF
TRBJ1-1,NA,TRBV7-9,NA,TGTGCCAGCACCTTAACAGGGAGCAACACTGAAGCTTTCTTT,CASTLTGSNTEAFF
TRBJ2-7,NA,TRBV4-1,TRBD1,TGCGCCAGCAGCCAGGGGACAGGACCTTACGAGCAGTACTTC,CASSQGTGPYEQYF
TRBJ1-3,few,TRBV4-1,NA,TGCGCCAGCACCGTGACAGGCTCTGGAAACACCATATATTTT,CASTVTGSGNTIYF
TRBJ2-5,NA,TRBV5-8,NA,TGTGCCAGCAGCCGGAGCTGGAGGGAGACCCAGTACTTC,CASSRSWRETQYF
TRBJ1-2,NA,TRBV28,NA,TGTGCCAGCAGGTCCGGGTCCTATGGCTACACCTTC,CASRSGSYGYTF
TRBJ2-1,NA,TRBV5-1,NA,TGCGCCAGCAGCTTCGGGGGAAGGAGTTACAATGAGCAGTTCTTC,CASSFGGRSYNEQFF
TRBJ1-1,few,TRBV6-5,NA,TGTGCCAGCAGTGGCAGATCTGAAGCTTTCTTT,CASSGRSEAFF
TRBJ2-7,NA,TRBV14,TRBD2,TGTGCCGCGGGGGGGACAAAAGACCTCTCCTACGAGCAGTACTTC,CAAGGTKDLSYEQYF
TRBJ1-2,few,TRBV28,NA,TGTGCCAGCAGTTCTGAGGGAGGGAGGGTCAACTATGGCTACACCTTC,CASSSEGGRVNYGYTF
TRBJ2-7,NA,TRBV28,NA,TGTGCCAGCACACGGGGCTACGAGCAGTACTTC,CASTRGYEQYF
TRBJ2-5,NA,TRBV20-1,NA,TGCAGTGCAAACAGGGAGGAGACCCAGTACTTC,CSANREETQYF